The next 20 T cell receptor beta chains were all read from a single sample in a study of OX40 agonist ivuxolimab in advanced cancers. The data were produced by immunoSEQ multiplex PCR, yet TCRdb's version contains in-frame clones alone and is incomplete. The table lists about 47,000 clones, under 90% of them singletons. Specimen: CD4+ or CD8+ T cells sorted from blood, collected in a trial of the OX40 agonist ivuxolimab. The source is an adult with an advanced solid tumor such as melanoma, head and neck, liver or kidney cancer.

This sequence joins TRBV6-1 and TRBJ2-1; D not certain. The CDR3 runs to 14 residues. Trimming took 7 bases from V and 2 from J, leaving 12 bases between them. Per germline, CDR1 MNHNS and CDR2 SASEGT. For the CDR3, the DNA is TGTGCCAGCATAGGCCTCCAGGCCTACAATGAGCAGTTCTTC. This sequence encodes CASIGLQAYNEQFF.

This rearrangement joins TRBV5-4 to TRBJ1-6, with D unclear. Germline CDR1 is SGHNT and CDR2 is YYREEE (reference sequence). The CDR3 is 14 residues long. The germline V and J ends were trimmed by 3 bases and 9 bases, with 13 bases remaining between them. CDR3 in DNA: TGTGCCAGCAGCTCCGGACCGGGAGGTTCACCCCTCCACTTT. It encodes CASSSGPGGSPLHF. Full variable domain (remainder filled in from reference TRBV5-4 and TRBJ1-6): ETGVTQSPTHLIKTRGQQVTLRCSSQSGHNTVSWYQQALGQGPQFIFQYYREEENGRGNFPPRFSGLQFPNYSSELNVNALELDDSALYLCASSSGPGGSPLHFGNGTRLTVT.

The rearrangement joins TRBV6-1 to TRBJ2-5; D is ambiguous. In germline, CDR1 is MNHNS, CDR2 SASEGT. V lost 3 bases and J lost 5, with 13 bases in between. The CDR3 contains 14 residues. CDR3 in amino acids: CASSDPGGLETQYF. The CDR3 DNA follows: TGTGCCAGCAGTGACCCGGGTGGTCTGGAGACCCAGTACTTC.

This clone has only one observation. The chain couples TRBV6-1 to TRBJ2-7; unclear D gene. Germline V gives CDR1 MNHNS, CDR2 SASEGT. The CDR3 is 13 amino acids. The V end lost 3 bases, the J end lost 1 base, and 7 bases lay between the germline ends. The CDR3 is CASSEDLSYEQYV. The CDR3 bases are TGTGCCAGCAGTGAGGACCTATCCTACGAGCAGTACGTC.

The V call is TRBV6-5, the J call TRBJ1-6; no firm D call. This CDR3 contains 14 residues. The germline V gene encodes CDR1 MNHEY and CDR2 SVGAGI. V shed 7 bases and J shed 10 bases, with 17 bases lying between them. As DNA, the CDR3 is TGTGCCAGCACTATAGGTGGGATGCTATCACCCCTCCACTTT. This encodes CASTIGGMLSPLHF.

The chain links TRBV27 to TRBJ1-4; 10 nucleotides align to TRBD1. The germline V gene encodes CDR1 MNHEY and CDR2 SMNVEV (reference sequence). The CDR3 is 13 amino acids. Unmatched junction bases numbered 2, after V lost 6 bases and J lost 7 bases. The CDR3 protein is CASSDRGLEKLFF. The CDR3 DNA is TGTGCCAGCAGCGACAGGGGGCTTGAAAAACTGTTTTTT.

CDR3 amino acids: CASSPYRGSTGELFF. The CDR3 region has the DNA TGTGCCAGCAGCCCCTACAGGGGAAGCACCGGGGAGCTGTTTTTT. This chain uses TRBV7-8 with TRBJ2-2; 7 nucleotides match TRBD1. The germline CDR1 and CDR2 sequences are SGHVS and FQNEAQ. Trimming cost V 5 bases and J 4 bases; bases outside gene matches: 7. The length of the CDR3 is 15 residues. Variable domain in full (rest from reference TRBV7-8 and TRBJ2-2): GAGVSQSPRYKVAKRGQDVALRCDPISGHVSLFWYQQALGQGPEFLTYFQNEAQLDKSGLPSDRFFAERPEGSVSTLKIQRTQQEDSAVYLCASSPYRGSTGELFFGEGSRLTVL.

The genes are TRBV11-2 and TRBJ1-6; D is possibly TRBD1 (6 bases). Trimming took off 2 bases at V and 7 bases at J, with 12 bases between the two ends. This CDR3 region has 15 residues. The V gene's germline CDR1 is SGHAT and CDR2 FQNNGV. Here the CDR3 reads CASSLPRDINSPLHF. In DNA form, the CDR3 reads TGTGCCAGCAGCTTACCCCGGGACATCAATTCACCCCTCCACTTT.

This chain links TRBV11-2 with TRBJ2-1; no clear D gene. CDR1 and CDR2 from the germline V gene are SGHAT and FQNNGV. V was cut by 4 bases and J by 4 bases, with 8 bases left in between. The CDR3 spans 13 residues. This CDR3 is CASSSGLYNEQFF. DNA for the CDR3: TGTGCCAGCAGCTCGGGTCTTTACAATGAGCAGTTCTTC.

This chain links TRBV28 with TRBJ2-5; 8 positions agree with TRBD1. Germline V gives CDR1 MDHEN, CDR2 SYDVKM. The CDR3 extends over 16 amino acids. The V segment lost 1 base and the J segment 1 base; nucleotides outside the gene matches: 5. The CDR3 protein is CASSLSQGAPQETQYF. In nucleotides, the CDR3 is TGTGCCAGCAGTTTATCCCAGGGGGCGCCCCAAGAGACCCAGTACTTC.

The rearrangement uses TRBV28 and TRBJ2-3; perhaps TRBD2 as D (6 bases). The germline V gene has CDR1 MDHEN and CDR2 SYDVKM. CDR3 length equals 16 residues. V lost 4 bases and J lost 3, with 17 bases in between. The CDR3 is CASSSPLGGGTDTQYF. DNA for the CDR3: TGTGCCAGCAGTTCCCCCCTGGGGGGTGGAACAGATACGCAGTATTTT.

This clone has only one observation. Mismatch with germline at one junction end may stem from a read error. The chain links TRBV4-3 to TRBJ1-5; 7 bases agree with TRBD1. The CDR3 covers 15 residues. Germline V gives CDR1 LGHNA, CDR2 YSLEER. The CDR3 region has the DNA TGCGCCAGCAGCGAAGACAGGGCGATGAATCAGCCCCAGCATTTT. Protein: CASSEDRAMNQPQHF.

The chain couples TRBV5-4 to TRBJ1-5; possibly TRBD1 for D (6 bases). The CDR3 is 14 residues long. Germline V lookup: CDR1 SGHNT, CDR2 YYREEE (reference sequence). V lost 2 bases, J lost 5 bases, and 11 bases lay in between. CDR3 nucleotide sequence: TGTGCCAGCAGCTTTGTGGGGGCTCATCAGCCCCAGCATTTT. Protein: CASSFVGAHQPQHF. The variable domain in full, completed from reference TRBV5-4 and TRBJ1-5, reads ETGVTQSPTHLIKTRGQQVTLRCSSQSGHNTVSWYQQALGQGPQFIFQYYREEENGRGNFPPRFSGLQFPNYSSELNVNALELDDSALYLCASSFVGAHQPQHFGDGTRLSIL.

The rearrangement links TRBV20-1 to TRBJ2-1, with D perhaps TRBD2 (5 bases). V gave up 6 bases and J gave up 10 bases, with 13 bases separating them. Germline assignment: CDR1 DFQATT and CDR2 SNEGSKA (reference sequence). The CDR3 extends over 11 amino acids. CDR3 protein: CSALRDPEQFF. CDR3 nucleotide sequence: TGCAGTGCACTCCGGGATCCCGAGCAGTTCTTC.

This chain links TRBV29-1 with TRBJ2-7; 7 bases map to TRBD1. This CDR3 has 12 residues. Germline V gene lookup returns CDR1 SQVTM and CDR2 ANQGSEA. The V gene end was trimmed by 5 bases and the J gene end by 3 bases; junction bases not matched to a gene: 4. CDR3 bases: TGCAGCGTTTCTCAGGGGGTCTACGAGCAGTACTTC. Its protein is CSVSQGVYEQYF.

Note on this clone: One end of the junction is discordant with germline, which a read error may explain. The chain couples TRBV5-1 to TRBJ2-1; a possible D gene is TRBD2 (6 bases). There are 12 residues in the CDR3. CDR1 and CDR2 from the germline V gene are SGHRS and YFSETQ. CDR3 DNA: TGCGCCAGCAGCACGCCGGGACTCCCAGTCCTCTTC. Its protein is CASSTPGLPVLF.

The V gene is TRBV28, the J gene TRBJ1-2; D perhaps matches TRBD1 (6 bases). V was pared by 3 bases and J by 3 bases, with 11 bases between. Germline V CDR1 and CDR2: MDHEN, SYDVKM. The CDR3 sequence is 14 residues long. The CDR3 loop is CASSFGQTYYGYTF. In DNA, the CDR3 is TGTGCCAGCAGTTTCGGACAGACATACTATGGCTACACCTTC.

The V gene is TRBV5-6, the J gene TRBJ1-5; D gene unclear. The CDR3 totals 15 residues. Germline loops: CDR1 SGHDT, CDR2 YYEEEE. Trimming pared 0 bases from V and 0 bases from J, leaving 7 bases between. CDR3 nucleotide sequence: TGTGCCAGCAGCTTGGGTGATTATAGCAATCAGCCCCAGCATTTT. Translated: CASSLGDYSNQPQHF.

This sequence joins TRBV9 and TRBJ2-2; D possibly uses TRBD1 or TRBD2 (5 bases each). The ends were cut back, 1 base at V and 3 bases at J, with 7 bases in the middle. CDR1 is SGDLS, CDR2 YYNGEE, per germline. The CDR3 loop spans 14 amino acids. The CDR3 DNA follows: TGTGCCAGCAGCGTAATGGGGGACACCGGGGAGCTGTTTTTT. Protein product: CASSVMGDTGELFF. Full variable domain (rest looked up from reference TRBV9 and TRBJ2-2): DSGVTQTPKHLITATGQRVTLRCSPRSGDLSVYWYQQSLDQGLQFLIQYYNGEERAKGNILERFSAQQFPDLHSELNLSSLELGDSALYFCASSVMGDTGELFFGEGSRLTVL.

This chain connects TRBV11-2 to TRBJ1-2; D unresolved. Trimming took off 1 base at V and 6 bases at J, with 9 bases between the two ends. Looked up from germline, CDR1 is SGHAT and CDR2 is FQNNGV. This CDR3 has 13 residues. The CDR3 is CASSLGGWNGYTF. CDR3 bases: TGTGCCAGCAGCTTAGGGGGTTGGAATGGCTACACCTTC.